The present TCR beta chain was sequenced within a study of high-grade serous ovarian cancer treatment subgroups. Study details: Samples averaged 14,192 reads and around 7,000 unique TCR beta rearrangements. Study-wide points: Different patients shared almost no repertoire; same-patient tumors shared roughly 0.11 to 0.8. Repertoire analysis covered CDR3 alone, not CDR1 or CDR2.

Between the trimmed V and J ends, which lost 0 bases and 9 bases, there was a span of 20 bases. Germline loops: CDR1 LGHNA, CDR2 YNFKEQ. This CDR3 has 16 amino acids. Tumor samples were obtained before definitive surgery or chemotherapy. About this clone: Its target is unknown.

Assay: immunoSEQ multiplex PCR; the TCRdb copy retains only in-frame clones and omits some. The sample carries roughly 5,000 clones, about three fifths recorded once. The sequenced material came from tumor tissue. The V call is TRBV4-2, the J call TRBJ2-5, with D maybe TRBD2 (6 bases). The clonotype was recovered from a human donor with high-grade serous ovarian cancer. The CDR3 DNA reads as TGTGCCAGCAGCCAAGATGAAGGACTGGGACTGGGGGCCCAGTACTTC. Protein sequence: CASSQDEGLGLGAQYF.